The 4 T cell receptor beta chains in this list originate from one sample, sequenced in a study of blood T cell repertoires in COVID-19. Profiled with immunoSEQ multiplex PCR; TCRdb holds only in-frame clones, not every one. In the table there are around 99,000 clones, around three quarters of which are singletons. Source material: peripheral blood. The receptor set was obtained from a man aged 50-60 years who had recovered from COVID-19.

The rearrangement links TRBV2 to TRBJ2-5; 13 bases are a match to TRBD2. Germline lookup yields CDR1 SNHLY and CDR2 FYNNEI. Trimming cost V 5 bases and J 3 bases; bases outside gene matches: 6. The CDR3 covers 16 residues. The CDR3 DNA reads as TGTGCCAGCAGTCGAGGGACTAGCGGGGTGGAAGAGACCCAGTACTTC. The encoded protein is CASSRGTSGVEETQYF.

The chain couples TRBV6-6 to TRBJ2-5; D not certain. From germline, CDR1 is MNHNY and CDR2 SVGAGI (reference sequence). The CDR3 has 13 amino acids. The V end lost 6 bases, the J end lost 1 base, and 9 bases lay between the germline ends. CDR3 loop: CASRPEVQETQYF. The CDR3 DNA is TGTGCCAGCAGGCCAGAGGTCCAAGAGACCCAGTACTTC.

V gene TRBV30 combines with J gene TRBJ1-3; D perhaps matches TRBD1 (6 bases). V was clipped by 8 bases and J by 3 bases, with 17 bases between them. This CDR3 comprises 14 residues. In germline, CDR1 is GTSNPN, CDR2 SVGIG (reference sequence). The CDR3 coding sequence is TGTGCCCGAATAAACAGGGAGTTTGGAAACACCATATATTTT. Encoded protein: CARINREFGNTIYF.

This sequence joins TRBV10-3 and TRBJ2-1, with 9 bases identical to TRBD2. This CDR3 spans 10 amino acids. CDR1 and CDR2 from the germline V gene are ENHRY and SYGVKD. Trimming took 9 bases from V and 11 from J; bases not matched to a gene: 2. CDR3 amino acids: CAMGLAKQFF. As DNA, the CDR3 is TGTGCCATGGGACTAGCAAAGCAGTTCTTC.